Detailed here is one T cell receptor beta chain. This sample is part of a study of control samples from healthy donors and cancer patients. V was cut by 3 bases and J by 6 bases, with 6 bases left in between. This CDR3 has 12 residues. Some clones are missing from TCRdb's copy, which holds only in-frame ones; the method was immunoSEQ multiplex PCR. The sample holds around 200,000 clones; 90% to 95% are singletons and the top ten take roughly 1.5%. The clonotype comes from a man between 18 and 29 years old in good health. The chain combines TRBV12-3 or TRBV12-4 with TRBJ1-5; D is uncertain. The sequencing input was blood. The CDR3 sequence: CASSLPSQPQHF. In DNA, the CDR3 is TGTGCCAGCAGTTTGCCGTCTCAGCCCCAGCATTTT.